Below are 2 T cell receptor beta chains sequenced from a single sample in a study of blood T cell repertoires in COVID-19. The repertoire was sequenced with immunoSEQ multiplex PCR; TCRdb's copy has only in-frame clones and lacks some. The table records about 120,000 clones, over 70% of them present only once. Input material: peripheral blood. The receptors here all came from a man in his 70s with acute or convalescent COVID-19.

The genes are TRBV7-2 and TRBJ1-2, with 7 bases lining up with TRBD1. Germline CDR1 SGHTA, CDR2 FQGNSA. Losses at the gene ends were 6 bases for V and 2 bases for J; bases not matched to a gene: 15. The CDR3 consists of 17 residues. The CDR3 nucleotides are TGTGCCAGCAGTCCCAGGGGGGTCAGGTATCCAAACTATGGCTACACCTTC. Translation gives CASSPRGVRYPNYGYTF.

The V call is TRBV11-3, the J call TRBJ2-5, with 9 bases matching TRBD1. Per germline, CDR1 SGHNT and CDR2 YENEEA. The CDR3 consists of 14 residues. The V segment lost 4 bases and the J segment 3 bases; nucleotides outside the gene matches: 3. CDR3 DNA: TGTGCCAGCAGCTCGGGACAGGGAGAAGAGACCCAGTACTTC. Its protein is CASSSGQGEETQYF.